This TCR beta chain was sequenced during a study of CD8 T cells in Susac syndrome. Random hexamers primed reverse transcription of about 0.45 to 1 ug RNA. With immunoSEQ multiplex PCR, TCR beta CDR3 was amplified across 54 Vbeta and 13 Jbeta. TCRdb reprocessed the immunoSEQ multiplex PCR reads via MiXCR and lists one record per CDR3 protein. The table shows some 300,000 distinct CDR3 sequences, with around 83% occurring only once. CD8+ and CD4+ blood T cells underwent TCR beta sequencing. The multiple sclerosis control group was made up of treatment-naive patients with stable or active relapsing-remitting disease. TEMRA cells were FACS-enriched and CD8+ and CD4+ T cells negatively isolated. Trimming took 8 bases from V and 0 from J; bases not matched to a gene: 3. Germline CDR1 reads SNHLY; CDR2 reads FYNNEI. The CDR3 has 14 amino acids.

The gene calls are TRBV2 and TRBJ2-2, with TRBD1 matching over 7 bases. Sequenced material: CD8+ T cells from PBMCs. The clonotype comes from a human donor with multiple sclerosis. CDR3 DNA: TGTGCCAGCGGGCAGGGGGCGAACACCGGGGAGCTGTTTTTT. Amino acids: CASGQGANTGELFF.